The present TCR beta chain was sequenced within a study of T cell responses to AZD1222 COVID-19 vaccine. This clone came up once. Germline V gene sequence: CDR1 MNHEY, CDR2 SMNVEV (reference sequence). This CDR3 has 15 amino acids. Deletions cut 5 bases from V and 4 bases from J, with 15 bases between. Assay used: immunoSEQ multiplex PCR; TCRdb lists only in-frame clones, some missing. The sample shows roughly 120,000 clones, 86% of them seen only once. This clonotype was obtained from an adult who received the AZD1222 COVID-19 vaccine. The V call is TRBV27, the J call TRBJ1-3, with a possible D match to TRBD1 (6 bases). The sample here was peripheral blood, taken 28 days after the second AZD1222 dose. CDR3 DNA sequence: TGTGCCAGCAGTCCAACAGGGTACCTCGGAAACACCATATATTTT. This encodes CASSPTGYLGNTIYF.